The rows below give T cell receptor beta chains drawn from one sample of a study of T cell responses to AZD1222 COVID-19 vaccine. The table came from immunoSEQ multiplex PCR; TCRdb's copy has only in-frame clones and leaves some out. The sample contains 150,000 to 200,000 clones, over 80% of which appear only once. The sequences come from peripheral blood, collected on day 0 of AZD1222 vaccination. All receptors derive from an adult in good health. The CDR3 runs from the conserved cysteine through the conserved F or W. D genes are given only for firm matches. Clone size is shown for a subset of rows, as once, few, many or a class of expanded clone.

abundance	d_gene	v_gene	j_gene	CDR3nt	CDR3aa
-	TRBD1	TRBV5-8	TRBJ2-2	TGTGCCAGCAGGTACCGGGGACAGGGAAGGAGGACCGGGGAGCTGTTTTTT	CASRYRGQGRRTGELFF
-	TRBD2	TRBV3-1/TRBV3-2	TRBJ2-5	TGTGCCAGCAGCCTGACTAGCGGGGAAGAGACCCAGTACTTC	CASSLTSGEETQYF
-	TRBD1	TRBV6-2/TRBV6-3	TRBJ1-6	TGTGCCAGCAGTTACGGACAGGGAAATTCACCCCTCCACTTT	CASSYGQGNSPLHF
-	-	TRBV7-9	TRBJ2-6	TGTGCCAGCAGCTTAGGGCCAGCTGGGGCCAACGTCCTGACTTTC	CASSLGPAGANVLTF
-	TRBD1	TRBV6-5	TRBJ2-6	TGTGCCAGTCAAACAGGGGGCACTGGGGCCAACGTCCTGACTTTC	CASQTGGTGANVLTF
-	-	TRBV2	TRBJ1-4	TGTGCCAGCAGTACAAGGGGCCGGGGTAATGAAAAACTGTTTTTT	CASSTRGRGNEKLFF
-	-	TRBV5-6	TRBJ1-5	TGTGCCAGCAGCTCGTGGAGTAGCTATAGCAATCAGCCCCAGCATTTT	CASSSWSSYSNQPQHF
-	TRBD1	TRBV6-5	TRBJ1-1	TGTGCCAGCAGATCCACTGGACAGGGCTACACTGAAGCTTTCTTT	CASRSTGQGYTEAFF
-	-	TRBV11-2	TRBJ2-1	TGTGCCAGCAGCCAACGAGGTAAGGACAATGAGCAGTTCTTC	CASSQRGKDNEQFF
-	TRBD1	TRBV5-1	TRBJ1-4	TGCGCCAGCAGCATCGGACAGGGGTTTGATGAAAAACTGTTTTTT	CASSIGQGFDEKLFF
-	TRBD1	TRBV4-3	TRBJ1-5	TGCGCCAGCAGCCAAGAAGGGGGACAGAGCAATCAGCCCCAGCATTTT	CASSQEGGQSNQPQHF
-	-	TRBV19	TRBJ1-1	TGTGCCAGTAGTATAGAGGGGCACACTGAAGCTTTCTTT	CASSIEGHTEAFF
once	-	TRBV10-3	TRBJ2-2	TGTGCCATCAGTGAGTCATTCGGGGGTGGCGGGGAGCTGTTTTTT	CAISESFGGGGELFF
-	-	TRBV28	TRBJ2-3	TGTGCCAGCAGTCCCTCACGGAGGCCTGGAGGTACAGATACGCAGTATTTT	CASSPSRRPGGTDTQYF
-	-	TRBV4-1	TRBJ1-1	TGCGCCAGCAGCCAAGAATTAACCCGAGCGGACACTGAAGCTTTCTTT	CASSQELTRADTEAFF
once	-	TRBV5-6	TRBJ1-6	TGTGCCAGCAGCGAACACAGGGTTTCACCCCTCCACTTT	CASSEHRVSPLHF
-	-	TRBV28	TRBJ2-4	TGTGCCAGCAGTCCCCCGGCAGGGCGGCAAAACATTCAGTACTTC	CASSPPAGRQNIQYF
-	-	TRBV19	TRBJ1-5	TGTGCCAGTAGTACCTTTACCTCGACAGGTCAGCCCCAGCATTTT	CASSTFTSTGQPQHF
-	TRBD2	TRBV6-2/TRBV6-3	TRBJ2-2	TGTGCCAGCAGTTCAGCGGGAGGGCCGGCCACCGGGGAGCTGTTTTTT	CASSSAGGPATGELFF
once	TRBD1	TRBV7-2	TRBJ1-2	TGTGCCAGCAGCATCCGTCCCGGGACAGGGAAGCGGGGCTACACCTTC	CASSIRPGTGKRGYTF
-	-	TRBV3-1/TRBV3-2	TRBJ1-1	TGTGCCAGCAGCCAAGGGGCACGGAAGAACACTGAAGCTTTCTTT	CASSQGARKNTEAFF
-	-	TRBV6-5	TRBJ2-7	TGTGCCAGCAGCCGAGATACTAGGTGGTACGAGCAGTACTTC	CASSRDTRWYEQYF
-	-	TRBV5-1	TRBJ2-7	TGCGCCAGCAGCTTGGCCCTGCAGCCTACCTACGAGCAGTACTTC	CASSLALQPTYEQYF
-	TRBD2	TRBV9	TRBJ2-7	TGTGCCAGTGGGACGGGACTAGCTATTGACGAGCAGTACTTC	CASGTGLAIDEQYF
-	TRBD1	TRBV6-4	TRBJ2-2	TGTGCCAGCGCCTCCGGGACAGGAAACACCGGGGAGCTGTTTTTT	CASASGTGNTGELFF
-	TRBD1	TRBV3-1/TRBV3-2	TRBJ1-5	TGTGCCAGCAGCCAAGATCAACAGGGGGGCGGCAATCAGCCCCAGCATTTT	CASSQDQQGGGNQPQHF
-	-	TRBV6-5	TRBJ1-2	TGTGCCAGCAGTTCGGATAGCTATGGCTACACCTTC	CASSSDSYGYTF
-	TRBD1	TRBV30	TRBJ1-6	TGTGCCTGGAGTGAGAGGGGGCCACTAAACTCACCCCTCCACTTT	CAWSERGPLNSPLHF
-	-	TRBV30	TRBJ2-7	TGTGCCTGGAGTGTCACTACCGAGCAGTACTTC	CAWSVTTEQYF
-	TRBD1	TRBV18	TRBJ1-4	TGTGCCAGCTCACCAAGGACAGGGACTAATGAAAAACTGTTTTTT	CASSPRTGTNEKLFF
-	-	TRBV7-2	TRBJ1-2	TGTGCCAGCAGCCCCGATAGAACAGGGTCTGGCTACACCTTC	CASSPDRTGSGYTF
-	TRBD2	TRBV28	TRBJ2-3	TGTGCCACCTCCCCGGCGGGAGAATCCCCAGATACGCAGTATTTT	CATSPAGESPDTQYF
once	-	TRBV29-1	TRBJ2-3	TGCAGCGTTGGGGGGCGCGTAGATACGCAGTATTTT	CSVGGRVDTQYF
-	-	TRBV15	TRBJ2-3	TGTGCCACCAGCAGCGGAACTAGCACAGATACGCAGTATTTT	CATSSGTSTDTQYF
-	TRBD1	TRBV6-2/TRBV6-3	TRBJ1-1	TGTGCCAGCAGCTTGACAGGGGATACTGAAGCTTTCTTT	CASSLTGDTEAFF
-	-	TRBV5-4	TRBJ2-5	TGTGCCAGCAGCTTGCCGGGTTCGGCTATTCAAGAGACCCAGTACTTC	CASSLPGSAIQETQYF
-	-	TRBV2	TRBJ1-1	TGTGCCAGCACACAAAGGGGCAGGCAGAACACTGAAGCTTTCTTT	CASTQRGRQNTEAFF
-	TRBD2	TRBV27	TRBJ2-5	TGTGCCACCAGACCGAGAGTTGTTACTAGCGGGGGGGAGACCCAGTACTTC	CATRPRVVTSGGETQYF
once	-	TRBV28	TRBJ2-5	TGTGCCAGCAGTTTATATCAGGCGTCGGGGACCCAGTACTTC	CASSLYQASGTQYF